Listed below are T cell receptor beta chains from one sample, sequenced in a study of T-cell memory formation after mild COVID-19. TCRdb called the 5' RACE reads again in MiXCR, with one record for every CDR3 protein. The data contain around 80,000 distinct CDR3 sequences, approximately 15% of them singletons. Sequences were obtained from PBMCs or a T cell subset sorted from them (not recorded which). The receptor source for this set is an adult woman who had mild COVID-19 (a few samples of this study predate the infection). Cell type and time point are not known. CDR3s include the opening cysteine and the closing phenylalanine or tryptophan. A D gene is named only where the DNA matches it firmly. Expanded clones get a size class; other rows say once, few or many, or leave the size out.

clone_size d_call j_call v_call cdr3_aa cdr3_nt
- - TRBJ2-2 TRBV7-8 CASSKGNTGELFF TGTGCCAGCAGCAAGGGGAACACCGGGGAGCTGTTTTTT
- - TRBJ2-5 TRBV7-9 CASSTGTYQETQYF TGTGCCAGCAGCACCGGGACCTACCAAGAGACCCAGTACTTC
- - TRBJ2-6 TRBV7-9 CASSPPLDGANVLTF TGTGCCAGCAGCCCGCCACTGGATGGGGCCAACGTCCTGACTTTC
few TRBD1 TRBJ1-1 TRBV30 CAYNSGTGHTEAFF TGTGCCTACAACTCAGGGACAGGGCACACTGAAGCTTTCTTT
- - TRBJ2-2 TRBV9 CASSVASTGELFF TGTGCCAGCAGCGTAGCGTCCACCGGGGAGCTGTTTTTT
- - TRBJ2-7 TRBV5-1 CASSLGTGQGYEQYF TGCGCCAGCAGCTTGGGGACGGGGCAAGGTTACGAGCAGTACTTC
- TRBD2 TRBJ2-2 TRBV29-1 CSVDSGGDTGELFF TGCAGCGTTGACAGCGGGGGGGACACCGGGGAGCTGTTTTTT
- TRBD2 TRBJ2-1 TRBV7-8 CASSLVVTSGGISYNEQFF TGTGCCAGCAGCTTAGTGGTGACTAGCGGGGGGATCTCCTACAATGAGCAGTTCTTC
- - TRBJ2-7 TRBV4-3 CASSQDLSYEQYF TGCGCCAGCAGCCAAGATCTGTCCTACGAGCAGTACTTC
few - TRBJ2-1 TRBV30 CAWSGDKGAYNEQFF TGTGCCTGGTCCGGGGACAAGGGGGCCTACAATGAGCAGTTCTTC
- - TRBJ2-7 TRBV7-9 CASSHGYEQYF TGTGCCAGCAGCCATGGTTACGAGCAGTACTTC
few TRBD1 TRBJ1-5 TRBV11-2 CASIQGPNQPQHF TGTGCCAGCATACAGGGGCCCAATCAGCCCCAGCATTTT
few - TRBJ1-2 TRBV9 CASSAPGTSRYGYTF TGTGCCAGCAGCGCCCCCGGGACATCCCGCTATGGCTACACCTTC
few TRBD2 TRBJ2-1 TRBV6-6 CASSYASMRLARWNEQFF TGTGCCAGCAGTTACGCATCCATGCGACTAGCGAGATGGAATGAGCAGTTCTTC
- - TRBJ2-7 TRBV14 CASSQAGVSYEQYF TGTGCCAGCAGCCAGGCAGGGGTCAGCTACGAGCAGTACTTC
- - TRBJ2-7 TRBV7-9 CASSSPQGRGQYF TGTGCCAGCAGCTCACCTCAAGGGCGAGGGCAGTACTTC